Below are 18 T cell receptor beta chains sequenced from a single sample in a study of cytomegalovirus exposure and HLA in healthy donors. TCRdb's table, derived via immunoSEQ multiplex PCR, lists solely in-frame clones and lacks some. The repertoire holds under 50,000 clones, with nearly 95% as singletons. Sequencing was done on a sample of PBMCs. The receptor source for this set is a woman younger than 30 in good health and CMV-seropositive.

CDR3: CASSPLGGSNEQFF. For the CDR3, the DNA is TGTGCCAGCAGCCCTCTTGGAGGGAGCAATGAGCAGTTCTTC. The chain joins TRBV9 to TRBJ2-1; tentative D call: TRBD2 (6 bases). The V end lost 4 bases, the J end lost 6 bases, and 14 bases lay between the germline ends. The CDR3 covers 14 residues. CDR1 SGDLS and CDR2 YYNGEE come from the germline V gene.

The rearrangement uses TRBV7-2 and TRBJ2-7; a possible D gene is TRBD1 (5 bases). The V gene lost 5 bases and the J gene lost 0 bases, with 11 bases spanning the gap. CDR1 and CDR2 (germline): SGHTA, FQGNSA. This CDR3 is 14 amino acids long. The CDR3 bases are TGTGCCAGCAGCGCACGGACACGCTCCTACGAGCAGTACTTC. This codes for CASSARTRSYEQYF.

The rearrangement uses TRBV7-2 and TRBJ1-2; 10 bases match TRBD1. CDR1 and CDR2 from the germline V gene are SGHTA and FQGNSA. V was clipped by 6 bases and J by 8 bases; unmatched bases: 6. This CDR3 is built from 13 residues. The CDR3 spells CASSLTGGHGYTF. The CDR3 coding sequence is TGTGCCAGCAGTTTGACAGGGGGCCACGGCTACACCTTC.

This clone has a handful of counts. The V gene is TRBV12-1, the J gene TRBJ2-3; TRBD1, the table's D call, was not compared with the DNA. TRBV12-1 is a documented pseudogene. The CDR3 contains 17 residues. The CDR3 DNA sequence: TGTGCCAGCAGCTCCATGACGGTCAGGCCCGGAACAGATACGCAGTATTTT. It yields the protein CASSSMTVRPGTDTQYF.

The chain uses TRBV7-9 and TRBJ2-3; TRBD1 matches 7 bases. The J segment lost 1 base and the V segment lost 0 bases, leaving 7 bases of the junction unmatched. The CDR3 is 17 amino acids. The germline V gene has CDR1 SEHNR and CDR2 FQNEAQ (reference sequence). The CDR3 DNA reads as TGTGCCAGCAGCTTAGCGGTAGGGGGCGCCGGCACAGATACGCAGTATTTT. Its translation: CASSLAVGGAGTDTQYF.

The J gene is TRBJ1-1, the V gene TRBV10-3, with TRBD1 as a possible D gene (5 bases). This CDR3 is 14 amino acids long. V shed 7 bases and J shed 6 bases, with 18 bases lying between them. Germline CDR1 reads ENHRY; CDR2 reads SYGVKD. CDR3: CAINLKGRGAEAFF. For the CDR3, the DNA is TGTGCCATCAATCTGAAAGGAAGGGGCGCTGAAGCTTTCTTT.

The CDR3 region has the DNA TGTGCCTGGAGTAAGGACACCCTGAACACTGAAGCTTTCTTT. Its translation is CAWSKDTLNTEAFF. This chain connects TRBV30 to TRBJ1-1; D perhaps matches TRBD1 (5 bases). Trimming stripped 2 bases from V and 0 bases from J, with 10 bases between. The CDR3 is 14 amino acids. The germline V gene has CDR1 GTSNPN and CDR2 SVGIG (reference sequence). Combining the CDR3 with reference TRBV30 and TRBJ1-1 gives the whole variable domain SQTIHQWPATLVQPVGSPLSLECTVEGTSNPNLYWYRQAAGRGLQLLFYSVGIGQISSEVPQNLSASRPQDRQFILSSKKLLLSDSGFYLCAWSKDTLNTEAFFGQGTRLTVV.

The chain joins TRBV19 to TRBJ1-1, with no clear D. CDR3 length: 13 amino acids. Germline CDR1 and CDR2: LNHDA and SQIVND (reference sequence). V lost 3 bases, J lost 10 bases, and 15 bases lay in between. The CDR3 reads CASSIPHQMAAFF. The DNA of the CDR3 is TGTGCCAGTAGTATCCCCCATCAGATGGCAGCTTTCTTT.

This chain connects TRBV28 to TRBJ1-2, with 7 nucleotides matching TRBD1. V shed 1 base and J 0 bases; nucleotides not matched to a gene: 14. The CDR3 has 19 amino acids. Looked up from germline, CDR1 is MDHEN and CDR2 is SYDVKM. As DNA, the CDR3 is TGTGCCAGCAGTTTATCCCTCGACAGGGACACATTTGCTAACTATGGCTACACCTTC. It specifies CASSLSLDRDTFANYGYTF.

The chain combines TRBV6-4 with TRBJ2-7; TRBD2 matches 11 bases. CDR3 length: 15 residues. Germline values: CDR1 MRHNA, CDR2 SNTAGT. Losses at the gene ends were 5 bases for V and 4 bases for J; bases not matched to a gene: 7. CDR3 residues: CASSPLAGVGYEQYF. CDR3 in DNA: TGTGCCAGCAGTCCACTAGCGGGAGTCGGGTACGAGCAGTACTTC.

The chain is built from TRBV18 and TRBJ2-4; unclear D gene. This CDR3 is built from 16 residues. Looked up from germline, CDR1 is KGHSH and CDR2 is LQKENI. With 5 bases removed from V and 3 bases from J, the gap between germline ends came to 17 bases. The CDR3 spells CASSSNSEVVKNIQYF. CDR3 nucleotides: TGTGCCAGCTCATCCAACTCCGAGGTAGTCAAAAACATTCAGTACTTC.

This clone was picked up one time. The genes are TRBV27 and TRBJ2-3; 12 bases fit TRBD2. Germline V gene data show CDR1 as MNHEY and CDR2 as SMNVEV (reference sequence). Unmatched junction bases numbered 8, after V lost 5 bases and J lost 2 bases. The CDR3 is 17 residues long. The CDR3 region is CASSPHRLAGVTDTQYF. CDR3 nucleotides: TGTGCCAGCAGTCCCCACCGACTAGCGGGAGTCACAGATACGCAGTATTTT.

The genes are TRBV10-1 and TRBJ1-5; the D gene is possibly TRBD1 (5 bases). Trimming stripped 2 bases from V and 0 bases from J, with 14 bases between. This CDR3 has 17 residues. The germline V gene encodes CDR1 WNHNN and CDR2 SYGVQD (reference sequence). The CDR3 sequence: CASSEGHPNYSNQPQHF. The CDR3 coding sequence is TGCGCCAGCAGTGAGGGACACCCTAATTATAGCAATCAGCCCCAGCATTTT.

The rearrangement joins TRBV7-9 to TRBJ1-1, with D unclear. V was clipped by 4 bases and J by 1 base, with 10 bases between them. Germline loops: CDR1 SEHNR, CDR2 FQNEAQ (reference sequence). The CDR3 sequence is 14 residues long. CDR3 nucleotides: TGTGCCAGCAGCTCACCCATAGAGAACACTGAAGCTTTCTTT. Translated: CASSSPIENTEAFF.

This clone was detected a few times. The V gene is TRBV30, the J gene TRBJ1-6, with D possibly matching TRBD1 (6 bases). The CDR3 extends over 14 amino acids. Germline V gene sequence: CDR1 GTSNPN, CDR2 SVGIG (reference sequence). The V end was cut by 1 base, the J end by 13 bases, with 17 bases between. CDR3 loop: CAWSARQDLAPLHF. DNA of the CDR3: TGTGCCTGGAGTGCCCGACAGGACCTGGCTCCCCTCCACTTT.

The chain has TRBV6-4 and TRBJ1-1; D not certain. Trimming took off 2 bases at V and 4 bases at J, with 8 bases between the two ends. The germline gives CDR1 MRHNA, CDR2 SNTAGT. The CDR3 is 13 residues long. CDR3 in amino acids: CASSDGEGTEAFF. The CDR3 region has the DNA TGTGCCAGCAGTGACGGGGAGGGCACTGAAGCTTTCTTT.

Only one count was recorded for this clone. This chain joins TRBV5-1 and TRBJ2-7; 14 bases line up with TRBD2. The CDR3 runs 18 residues. Germline CDR1 is SGHRS and CDR2 is YFSETQ. V shed 1 base, J shed 7 bases, and the junction held 13 bases outside the gene matches. The CDR3, as DNA: TGCGCCAGCAGCTTGTTTGTCGGGGGACTAGCGGGAGAGGGAGAGCAGTACTTC. It specifies CASSLFVGGLAGEGEQYF.

The V call is TRBV30, the J call TRBJ1-6; 8 nucleotides align to TRBD1. Trimming took 4 bases from V and 1 from J; bases not matched to a gene: 3. The germline V gene encodes CDR1 GTSNPN and CDR2 SVGIG (reference sequence). The CDR3 is 15 amino acids. The CDR3: CAWIDRGSYNSPLHF. The CDR3 nucleotides read TGTGCCTGGATCGACAGGGGATCCTATAATTCACCCCTCCACTTT.